The rows below give T cell receptor beta chains drawn from one sample of a study of blood T cells in healthy people across ages. MiXCR was run by TCRdb on the 5' RACE reads, yielding one entry per CDR3 protein. The table lists 800,000 to 1,000,000 distinct CDR3 sequences, roughly 52% of them singletons. The sample consisted of blood. These receptors originate from a man aged 30-40 years in good health. The CDR3 runs from the conserved cysteine through the conserved F or W. Fields, in order: V gene, clone size, D gene, J gene, CDR3 protein, CDR3 DNA. The D gene is left open where the match is weak. Clone size appears in some rows only: once, few, many, or a class for an expanded clone.

v_call: TRBV7-6; clone_size: .; d_call: TRBD2; j_call: TRBJ2-3; cdr3_aa: CASSFSGLSVDTQYF; cdr3_nt: TGTGCCAGCAGCTTTAGCGGGTTGAGCGTAGATACGCAGTATTTT
v_call: TRBV30; clone_size: .; d_call: .; j_call: TRBJ2-1; cdr3_aa: CAGSPDNEQFF; cdr3_nt: TGTGCCGGGAGTCCGGACAATGAGCAGTTCTTC
v_call: TRBV5-1; clone_size: many; d_call: TRBD2; j_call: TRBJ2-1; cdr3_aa: CASSLAVSGRGGIYNEQFF; cdr3_nt: TGCGCCAGCAGCTTGGCCGTCTCGGGACGGGGGGGGATTTACAATGAGCAGTTCTTC
v_call: TRBV7-9; clone_size: few; d_call: .; j_call: TRBJ1-1; cdr3_aa: CASSSTPMPEAFF; cdr3_nt: TGTGCCAGCAGCTCCACTCCTATGCCTGAAGCTTTCTTT
v_call: TRBV28; clone_size: .; d_call: .; j_call: TRBJ1-2; cdr3_aa: CASKLQMDQYTF; cdr3_nt: TGTGCCAGCAAATTGCAAATGGACCAATACACCTTC
v_call: TRBV15; clone_size: .; d_call: TRBD1; j_call: TRBJ2-3; cdr3_aa: CATSRLGDRALDTQYF; cdr3_nt: TGTGCCACCAGCAGATTGGGGGACAGAGCCTTAGATACGCAGTATTTT
v_call: TRBV14; clone_size: few; d_call: .; j_call: TRBJ1-4; cdr3_aa: CASSQGQGYYEKLFF; cdr3_nt: TGTGCCAGCAGCCAAGGGCAGGGGTACTATGAAAAACTGTTTTTT
v_call: TRBV12-3/TRBV12-4; clone_size: .; d_call: TRBD2; j_call: TRBJ2-7; cdr3_aa: CASSRSTSDREQYF; cdr3_nt: TGTGCCAGCAGCAGATCGACTAGCGATCGCGAGCAGTACTTC
v_call: TRBV9; clone_size: few; d_call: .; j_call: TRBJ2-7; cdr3_aa: CASSPGRGRYEQYF; cdr3_nt: TGTGCCAGCAGCCCCGGCCGGGGCCGATACGAGCAGTACTTC
v_call: TRBV19; clone_size: .; d_call: TRBD2; j_call: TRBJ2-1; cdr3_aa: CASSIVASGGSNEQFF; cdr3_nt: TGTGCCAGTAGTATAGTCGCTAGCGGGGGTTCTAATGAGCAGTTCTTC
v_call: TRBV7-6; clone_size: few; d_call: TRBD2; j_call: TRBJ2-3; cdr3_aa: CASTIGIAGGTQYF; cdr3_nt: TGTGCCAGCACCATTGGGATAGCGGGAGGTACGCAGTATTTT
v_call: TRBV29-1; clone_size: few; d_call: TRBD1; j_call: TRBJ1-6; cdr3_aa: CSVQDREPYNSPLHF; cdr3_nt: TGCAGCGTCCAGGACAGGGAACCCTATAATTCACCCCTCCACTTT
v_call: TRBV4-1; clone_size: .; d_call: .; j_call: TRBJ1-2; cdr3_aa: CASSRDRGGGLVYGYTF; cdr3_nt: TGCGCCAGCAGCCGTGACCGTGGGGGGGGCCTGGTCTATGGCTACACCTTC
v_call: TRBV14; clone_size: .; d_call: .; j_call: TRBJ1-5; cdr3_aa: CASSQDFAQPQHF; cdr3_nt: TGTGCCAGCAGCCAAGATTTCGCACAGCCCCAGCATTTT
v_call: TRBV20-1; clone_size: .; d_call: .; j_call: TRBJ2-4; cdr3_aa: CSARHIPVVNLAKNIQYF; cdr3_nt: TGCAGTGCTAGACACATTCCTGTGGTCAATCTAGCCAAAAACATTCAGTACTTC
v_call: TRBV27; clone_size: .; d_call: .; j_call: TRBJ2-7; cdr3_aa: CASSEQAGTAYEQYF; cdr3_nt: TGTGCCAGCAGTGAACAGGCAGGCACCGCCTACGAGCAGTACTTC
v_call: TRBV29-1; clone_size: few; d_call: .; j_call: TRBJ2-1; cdr3_aa: CSHEGMGSYNEQFF; cdr3_nt: TGCAGCCACGAGGGTATGGGCTCCTACAATGAGCAGTTCTTC
v_call: TRBV2; clone_size: .; d_call: TRBD1; j_call: TRBJ1-6; cdr3_aa: CASSQKVDRESGTLHF; cdr3_nt: TGTGCCAGCAGTCAGAAAGTGGACAGGGAGTCGGGAACCCTCCACTTT
v_call: TRBV20-1; clone_size: .; d_call: .; j_call: TRBJ1-5; cdr3_aa: CSASDAGSNQPQHF; cdr3_nt: TGCAGTGCTAGTGATGCAGGAAGCAATCAGCCCCAGCATTTT
v_call: TRBV27; clone_size: few; d_call: TRBD1; j_call: TRBJ2-7; cdr3_aa: CASSLVLGDRVYEQYF; cdr3_nt: TGTGCCAGCAGTTTAGTACTAGGGGACAGGGTATACGAGCAGTACTTC
v_call: TRBV6-2/TRBV6-3; clone_size: few; d_call: TRBD1; j_call: TRBJ1-2; cdr3_aa: CASRSGGDGGYTF; cdr3_nt: TGTGCCAGCAGGTCAGGGGGCGACGGCGGCTACACCTTC
v_call: TRBV4-3; clone_size: .; d_call: .; j_call: TRBJ1-6; cdr3_aa: CASSQAWANSPLHF; cdr3_nt: TGCGCCAGCAGCCAAGCTTGGGCAAATTCACCCCTCCACTTT
v_call: TRBV11-3; clone_size: few; d_call: .; j_call: TRBJ1-5; cdr3_aa: CASSRGGGGNQPQHF; cdr3_nt: TGTGCCAGCAGCAGAGGGGGAGGAGGCAATCAGCCCCAGCATTTT
v_call: TRBV28; clone_size: .; d_call: TRBD1; j_call: TRBJ2-6; cdr3_aa: CASSRSGTGISGANVLTF; cdr3_nt: TGTGCCAGCAGTCGATCGGGGACAGGAATCTCTGGGGCCAACGTCCTGACTTTC
v_call: TRBV7-2; clone_size: once; d_call: .; j_call: TRBJ1-5; cdr3_aa: CASSAAGNSNQPQHF; cdr3_nt: TGTGCCAGCAGCGCCGCAGGTAATAGCAATCAGCCCCAGCATTTT
v_call: TRBV6-5; clone_size: few; d_call: TRBD1; j_call: TRBJ1-2; cdr3_aa: CASSHRGQGSDGYTF; cdr3_nt: TGTGCCAGCAGCCATAGGGGACAGGGGAGTGATGGCTACACCTTC
v_call: TRBV5-1; clone_size: .; d_call: .; j_call: TRBJ2-1; cdr3_aa: CASSFEIDNEQFF; cdr3_nt: TGCGCCAGCAGCTTTGAGATTGACAATGAGCAGTTCTTC
v_call: TRBV12-3/TRBV12-4; clone_size: .; d_call: .; j_call: TRBJ1-1; cdr3_aa: CASSFYPGMGTEAFF; cdr3_nt: TGTGCCAGCAGTTTTTATCCGGGGATGGGCACTGAAGCTTTCTTT
v_call: TRBV20-1; clone_size: few; d_call: .; j_call: TRBJ2-3; cdr3_aa: CSASPAGPSTDTQYF; cdr3_nt: TGCAGTGCTAGCCCTGCAGGGCCTAGCACAGATACGCAGTATTTT
v_call: TRBV4-2; clone_size: .; d_call: TRBD1; j_call: TRBJ2-2; cdr3_aa: CASSLEPMRDRTNTGELFF; cdr3_nt: TGTGCCAGCAGCCTCGAGCCCATGCGGGACAGGACCAACACCGGGGAGCTGTTTTTT
v_call: TRBV7-9; clone_size: .; d_call: TRBD1; j_call: TRBJ1-1; cdr3_aa: CASSKDRPEAFF; cdr3_nt: TGTGCCAGCAGCAAGGACAGGCCTGAAGCTTTCTTT
v_call: TRBV28; clone_size: .; d_call: .; j_call: TRBJ1-1; cdr3_aa: CASTHGGRNTEAFF; cdr3_nt: TGTGCCAGCACCCACGGAGGAAGGAACACTGAAGCTTTCTTT
v_call: TRBV20-1; clone_size: .; d_call: .; j_call: TRBJ2-2; cdr3_aa: CSARGPANTGELFF; cdr3_nt: TGCAGTGCCAGAGGCCCTGCGAACACCGGGGAGCTGTTTTTT
v_call: TRBV12-3/TRBV12-4; clone_size: once; d_call: .; j_call: TRBJ1-2; cdr3_aa: CASTILLQGHYGYTF; cdr3_nt: TGTGCCAGCACCATACTATTACAGGGACACTATGGCTACACCTTC
v_call: TRBV6-5; clone_size: .; d_call: TRBD2; j_call: TRBJ2-3; cdr3_aa: CASSFLSSGGGFGDTQYF; cdr3_nt: TGTGCCAGCAGTTTCCTTTCTAGCGGGGGGGGCTTCGGAGATACGCAGTATTTT
v_call: TRBV6-2/TRBV6-3; clone_size: few; d_call: TRBD1; j_call: TRBJ2-5; cdr3_aa: CASSLTGMQYF; cdr3_nt: TGTGCCAGCAGTCTGACAGGGATGCAGTACTTC
v_call: TRBV21-1; clone_size: .; d_call: .; j_call: TRBJ2-7; cdr3_aa: CASSKSQEMSYFEQYF; cdr3_nt: TGTGCCAGCAGCAAATCTCAGGAGATGTCGTATTTCGAGCAGTACTTC
v_call: TRBV3-1; clone_size: few; d_call: .; j_call: TRBJ2-4; cdr3_aa: CASSGQGNIQYF; cdr3_nt: TGTGCCAGCAGCGGGCAGGGCAACATTCAGTACTTC
v_call: TRBV20-1; clone_size: .; d_call: .; j_call: TRBJ2-5; cdr3_aa: CSAAGDQETQYF; cdr3_nt: TGCAGTGCGGCAGGGGACCAAGAGACCCAGTACTTC
v_call: TRBV15; clone_size: .; d_call: .; j_call: TRBJ1-2; cdr3_aa: CATSRAPNYGYTF; cdr3_nt: TGTGCCACCAGCAGAGCTCCTAACTATGGCTACACCTTC
v_call: TRBV2; clone_size: .; d_call: .; j_call: TRBJ2-1; cdr3_aa: CATRTEITRGNEQFF; cdr3_nt: TGTGCCACTCGGACTGAAATAACTAGGGGCAATGAGCAGTTCTTC
v_call: TRBV6-5; clone_size: few; d_call: .; j_call: TRBJ2-7; cdr3_aa: CASSYLGGTGAYEQYF; cdr3_nt: TGTGCCAGCAGTTACTTGGGGGGGACAGGTGCCTACGAGCAGTACTTC
v_call: TRBV20-1; clone_size: few; d_call: .; j_call: TRBJ1-2; cdr3_aa: CSARDRGRAYGYTF; cdr3_nt: TGCAGTGCTAGAGATCGGGGCAGAGCCTATGGCTACACCTTC
v_call: TRBV28; clone_size: .; d_call: TRBD1; j_call: TRBJ1-6; cdr3_aa: CASRVIDRGLSPPLHF; cdr3_nt: TGTGCCAGCAGGGTCATCGACAGGGGGCTTTCTCCACCCCTCCACTTT
v_call: TRBV5-1; clone_size: .; d_call: .; j_call: TRBJ1-6; cdr3_aa: CASSGDPGRSPLHF; cdr3_nt: TGCGCCAGCAGCGGGGACCCGGGGCGCTCACCCCTCCACTTT
v_call: TRBV5-1; clone_size: few; d_call: .; j_call: TRBJ2-1; cdr3_aa: CASSVGQGGNEQFF; cdr3_nt: TGCGCCAGCAGCGTTGGCCAGGGTGGAAATGAGCAGTTCTTC
v_call: TRBV7-2; clone_size: .; d_call: .; j_call: TRBJ2-2; cdr3_aa: CASSFVGGPNTGEQFF; cdr3_nt: TGTGCCAGCAGCTTTGTGGGGGGCCCGAACACCGGGGAGCAGTTTTTT
v_call: TRBV3-1; clone_size: .; d_call: .; j_call: TRBJ1-3; cdr3_aa: CASSSFASSGNTIYF; cdr3_nt: TGTGCCAGCAGCTCCTTCGCGAGCTCTGGAAACACCATATATTTT
v_call: TRBV4-1; clone_size: .; d_call: .; j_call: TRBJ2-3; cdr3_aa: CASSQEIVRDTQYF; cdr3_nt: TGCGCCAGCAGCCAAGAAATCGTTCGGGATACGCAGTATTTT
v_call: TRBV7-8; clone_size: .; d_call: .; j_call: TRBJ2-1; cdr3_aa: CASSLVDSRNEQFF; cdr3_nt: TGTGCCAGCAGCTTAGTGGACAGTAGGAATGAGCAGTTCTTC
v_call: TRBV5-1; clone_size: .; d_call: .; j_call: TRBJ2-1; cdr3_aa: CASSATGEGYNEQFF; cdr3_nt: TGCGCCAGCAGCGCCACAGGGGAGGGGTACAATGAGCAGTTCTTC
v_call: TRBV11-1; clone_size: many; d_call: .; j_call: TRBJ2-1; cdr3_aa: CASSLWRQTTAGNEQFF; cdr3_nt: TGTGCCAGCAGCTTATGGCGGCAAACAACCGCGGGGAATGAGCAGTTCTTC
v_call: TRBV20-1; clone_size: .; d_call: .; j_call: TRBJ1-1; cdr3_aa: CSAKIDERLNTEAFF; cdr3_nt: TGCAGTGCTAAAATAGACGAGAGGCTAAACACTGAAGCTTTCTTT
v_call: TRBV27; clone_size: .; d_call: TRBD1; j_call: TRBJ2-7; cdr3_aa: CASSISGTGDYEQYF; cdr3_nt: TGTGCCAGCAGTATATCCGGGACAGGGGATTACGAGCAGTACTTC
v_call: TRBV4-1; clone_size: .; d_call: .; j_call: TRBJ1-4; cdr3_aa: CASSQEPGARLFF; cdr3_nt: TGCGCCAGCAGCCAAGAACCGGGGGCGAGGTTGTTTTTT
v_call: TRBV6-6; clone_size: few; d_call: .; j_call: TRBJ2-5; cdr3_aa: CASSPSSSWLETQYF; cdr3_nt: TGTGCCAGCAGTCCCAGTAGCAGTTGGTTAGAGACCCAGTACTTC
v_call: TRBV7-8; clone_size: .; d_call: .; j_call: TRBJ1-2; cdr3_aa: CASSLEGGNYGYTF; cdr3_nt: TGTGCCAGCAGCTTAGAGGGAGGGAACTATGGCTACACCTTC
v_call: TRBV7-3; clone_size: few; d_call: .; j_call: TRBJ2-1; cdr3_aa: CASSLGIGGNEQFF; cdr3_nt: TGTGCCAGCAGCTTGGGGATCGGGGGCAATGAGCAGTTCTTC
v_call: TRBV5-1; clone_size: many; d_call: TRBD2; j_call: TRBJ2-3; cdr3_aa: CASSLFPAGGRSTDTQYF; cdr3_nt: TGCGCCAGCAGCTTGTTCCCAGCGGGGGGCCGTAGCACAGATACGCAGTATTTT
v_call: TRBV28; clone_size: .; d_call: .; j_call: TRBJ2-6; cdr3_aa: CASRPRSGANVLTF; cdr3_nt: TGTGCCAGCAGACCGAGGTCGGGGGCCAACGTCCTGACTTTC